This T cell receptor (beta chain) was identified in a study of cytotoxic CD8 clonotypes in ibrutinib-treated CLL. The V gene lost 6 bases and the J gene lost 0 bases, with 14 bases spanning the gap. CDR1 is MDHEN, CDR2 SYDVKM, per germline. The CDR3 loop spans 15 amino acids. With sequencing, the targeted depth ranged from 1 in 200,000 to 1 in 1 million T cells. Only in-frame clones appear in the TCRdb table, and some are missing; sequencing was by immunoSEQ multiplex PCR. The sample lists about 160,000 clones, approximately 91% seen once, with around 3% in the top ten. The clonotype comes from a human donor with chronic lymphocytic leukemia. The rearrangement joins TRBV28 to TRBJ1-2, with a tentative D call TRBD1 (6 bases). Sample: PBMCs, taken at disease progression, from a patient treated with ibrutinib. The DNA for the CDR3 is TGTGCCAGCAGAAACTACGGACAGCCTAACTATGGCTACACCTTC. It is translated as CASRNYGQPNYGYTF.